What follows is one T cell receptor (beta chain) and its context. Its antigen is undetermined. This entry comes from a study of T cell repertoires in cytomegalovirus infection. The overall study: In public TCR beta signatures, there were indications of both CMV infection and matching HLA type. Points from the study as a whole: In two of eight donors, the top clonotype was HLA-C-restricted CMV-specific. The study identified carriers of CMV plus the relevant HLA from cumulative public TCR beta family frequency.

Via MiXCR, TCRdb re-called the reads, giving one row per CDR3 protein. The data show 250,000 or so distinct CDR3 sequences, over 15% seen once. With 4 bases removed from V and 3 bases from J, the gap between germline ends came to 16 bases. Germline V gives CDR1 MDHEN, CDR2 SYDVKM. CDR3 length: 16 residues. The chain has TRBV28 and TRBJ2-1; D tentatively reads TRBD1 or TRBD2 (6 bases each). Material for sequencing was CD8+ T cells from PBMCs. This TCR derives from a human donor in good health (CMV status not recorded). Some clones in this sample may be carry-over from other donors' samples. CDR3: CASSSLRGPSYNEQFF. DNA of the CDR3: TGTGCCAGCAGTTCCCTCCGGGGGCCGAGCTACAATGAGCAGTTCTTC.